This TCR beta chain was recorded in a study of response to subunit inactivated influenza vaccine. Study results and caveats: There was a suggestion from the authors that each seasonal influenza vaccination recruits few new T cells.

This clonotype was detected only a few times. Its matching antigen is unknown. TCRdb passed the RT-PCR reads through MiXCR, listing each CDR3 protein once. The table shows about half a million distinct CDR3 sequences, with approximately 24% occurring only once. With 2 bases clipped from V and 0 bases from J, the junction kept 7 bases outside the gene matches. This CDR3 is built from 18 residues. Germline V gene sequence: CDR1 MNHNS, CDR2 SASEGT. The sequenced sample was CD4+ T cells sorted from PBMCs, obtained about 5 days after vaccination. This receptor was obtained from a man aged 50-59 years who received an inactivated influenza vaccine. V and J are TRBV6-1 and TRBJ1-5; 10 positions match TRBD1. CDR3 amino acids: CASSESDRGPSSNQPQHF. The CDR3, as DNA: TGTGCCAGCAGTGAATCTGACAGGGGGCCAAGTAGCAATCAGCCCCAGCATTTT.